One sample yielded the 25 T cell receptor beta chains listed below, sequenced in a study of T cell responses to AZD1222 COVID-19 vaccine. The protocol was immunoSEQ multiplex PCR, while the TCRdb copy is restricted to in-frame clones and leaves out a portion. Among 30,000 to 35,000 clones listed, 75% to 85% were seen once. This material consisted of peripheral blood, taken 28 days after the second AZD1222 dose. All receptors derive from an adult who received the AZD1222 COVID-19 vaccine.

The gene calls are TRBV10-3 and TRBJ1-2; the match to TRBD1 covers 9 bases. J gave up 2 bases and V 2 bases, and 3 bases lay outside the gene matches. The germline V gene has CDR1 ENHRY and CDR2 SYGVKD. The CDR3 contains 15 residues. The CDR3 loop reads CAISERTGENYGYTF. The CDR3 DNA is TGTGCCATCAGTGAGCGGACAGGGGAGAACTATGGCTACACCTTC.

The V and J genes are TRBV14 and TRBJ2-2; 10 bases agree with TRBD1. V was pared by 1 base and J by 2 bases, with 16 bases of the junction left unmatched. This CDR3 spans 21 amino acids. From germline, CDR1 is SGHDN and CDR2 FVKESK. The DNA for the CDR3 is TGTGCCAGCAGCCAAGGGGGGGGACAGGGGAAACCCGACACAAACACCGGGGAGCTGTTTTTT. Translation: CASSQGGGQGKPDTNTGELFF.

This sequence joins TRBV7-3 and TRBJ1-5, with D unresolved. The germline CDR1 and CDR2 sequences are SGHTA and FQGTGA. The CDR3 covers 15 residues. Trimming pared 0 bases from V and 0 bases from J, leaving 6 bases between. As DNA, the CDR3 is TGTGCCAGCAGCTTAACAGGAGATAGCAATCAGCCCCAGCATTTT. Amino acids: CASSLTGDSNQPQHF.

The chain links TRBV7-6 to TRBJ2-5; 8 positions match TRBD1. The CDR3 consists of 14 residues. The V gene end was trimmed by 5 bases and the J gene end by 1 base; junction bases not matched to a gene: 3. CDR1 and CDR2 (germline): SGHVS, FNYEAQ. In DNA, the CDR3 is TGTGCCAGCAGCCACGGACAGGGCCAAGAGACCCAGTACTTC. Its protein product is CASSHGQGQETQYF.

The chain employs TRBV7-2 and TRBJ2-1, with a possible D match to TRBD2 (6 bases). The CDR3 is 15 amino acids. The germline gives CDR1 SGHTA, CDR2 FQGNSA. Deletions cut 6 bases from V and 10 bases from J, with 22 bases between. CDR3 coding DNA: TGTGCCAGCAGTTATTTGCCGGGAGCCTCCCCCGAGCAGTTCTTC. Its protein is CASSYLPGASPEQFF.

This clone was seen more than once but under ten times. The chain recombines TRBV6-6 with TRBJ2-1, with D perhaps being TRBD1 or TRBD2 (5 bases each). The CDR3 is made up of 16 amino acids. Trimming took 6 bases from V and 0 from J, leaving 15 bases between them. Germline V gives CDR1 MNHNY, CDR2 SVGAGI (reference sequence). CDR3 in amino acids: CASSPRGGISYNEQFF. CDR3 coding DNA: TGTGCCAGCAGCCCACGTGGGGGAATCTCCTACAATGAGCAGTTCTTC.

The chain employs TRBV30 and TRBJ2-1; D is uncertain. The V gene lost 0 bases and the J gene lost 4 bases, with 7 bases spanning the gap. Germline CDR1 is GTSNPN and CDR2 is SVGIG (reference sequence). The CDR3 length is 13 residues. The CDR3 region is CAWSVGQYNEQFF. The CDR3 DNA reads TGTGCCTGGAGTGTAGGCCAATACAATGAGCAGTTCTTC.

V usage is TRBV4-1 and J usage is TRBJ1-1, with TRBD1 matching 9 bases. V dropped 0 bases and J dropped 3; count of bases not matched to a gene: 5. CDR1 and CDR2 (germline): MGHRA, YSYEKL. CDR3 size: 16 residues. The CDR3 DNA follows: TGCGCCAGCAGCCAAGAGTCCGGGACAGGGTACACTGAAGCTTTCTTT. Amino acids: CASSQESGTGYTEAFF.

The chain carries TRBV18 and TRBJ2-5; D not certain. The V and J ends lost 3 bases and 5 bases respectively, with 4 bases between them. The CDR3 extends over 11 amino acids. Germline V gene data show CDR1 as KGHSH and CDR2 as LQKENI. CDR3 DNA: TGTGCCAGCTCACCCGGTGAGACCCAGTACTTC. Translation gives CASSPGETQYF.

The chain combines TRBV21-1 with TRBJ2-7; the DNA was not compared with TRBD2, the D call given in the table. TRBV21-1 is given as a pseudogene. The CDR3 is made up of 15 amino acids. CDR3 coding DNA: TGTGCCAGCAGCAAAGTTTGGACTAGCGAGGACGAGCAGTACGTC. As protein: CASSKVWTSEDEQYV.

J is TRBJ2-5 and V is TRBV14; TRBD2 agrees at 13 bases. Germline lookup yields CDR1 SGHDN and CDR2 FVKESK. The V and J ends lost 4 bases and 5 bases, in that order; junction bases with no gene match: 4. The CDR3 sequence is 15 residues long. The CDR3 is CASSRGTSGVETQYF. CDR3 DNA: TGTGCCAGCAGCCGAGGGACTAGCGGGGTGGAGACCCAGTACTTC.

CDR3 residues: CASSKWTGNYEQYF. CDR3 sequence (DNA): TGTGCCAGTAGTAAATGGACAGGTAACTACGAGCAGTACTTC. This chain joins TRBV19 and TRBJ2-7; TRBD1 matches 7 bases. J was trimmed by 3 bases and V by 4 bases; bases with no gene match: 6. This CDR3 comprises 14 residues. Germline values: CDR1 LNHDA, CDR2 SQIVND (reference sequence).

The V call is TRBV12-3 or TRBV12-4, the J call TRBJ1-4; D is undetermined. With 3 bases removed from V and 5 bases from J, the gap between germline ends came to 4 bases. The CDR3 runs to 12 residues. In nucleotides, the CDR3 is TGTGCCAGCAGTTTCAGCAATGAAAAACTGTTTTTT. Residues: CASSFSNEKLFF.

This clone was recorded a few times. The gene calls are TRBV24-1 and TRBJ2-3, with D uncertain. The CDR3 runs 14 residues. Germline values: CDR1 KGHDR, CDR2 SFDVKD. V lost 4 bases and J 0 bases, leaving 7 bases between the germline ends. Written as DNA, the CDR3 is TGTGCCACCAGTGACCACTCTAGCACAGATACGCAGTATTTT. It translates to CATSDHSSTDTQYF.

The rearrangement uses TRBV6-5 and TRBJ1-6, with D unclear. The CDR3 runs 14 residues. The V end was cut by 6 bases, the J end by 4 bases, with 10 bases between. Germline CDR1 reads MNHEY; CDR2 reads SVGAGI. CDR3 in amino acids: CASRMDAYNSPLHF. CDR3 DNA sequence: TGTGCCAGCAGAATGGATGCTTATAATTCACCCCTCCACTTT.

The V gene is TRBV3-1 (or the pseudogene TRBV3-2), the J gene TRBJ2-7; tentatively, D is TRBD1 (6 bases). The CDR3 runs 14 residues. V shed 4 bases and J shed 3 bases, with 13 bases lying between them. The germline V gene has CDR1 LGHDT and CDR2 YNNKEL (reference sequence). CDR3 region: CASSPVTGLYEQYF. The CDR3 region has the DNA TGTGCCAGCAGCCCGGTGACAGGTCTCTACGAGCAGTACTTC.

The J gene is TRBJ2-7, the V gene TRBV7-8, with TRBD2 identical over 11 bases. This CDR3 comprises 16 residues. Unmatched junction bases numbered 6, after V lost 4 bases and J lost 1 base. The germline V gene has CDR1 SGHVS and CDR2 FQNEAQ. The CDR3 reads CASSSARLAGSYEQYF. The CDR3 bases are TGTGCCAGCAGCTCCGCAAGACTAGCGGGGTCCTACGAGCAGTACTTC.

V gene TRBV6-4 combines with J gene TRBJ2-3; D is unresolved. Per germline, CDR1 MRHNA and CDR2 SNTAGT. V lost 8 bases and J lost 0, with 6 bases in between. This CDR3 contains 12 residues. The CDR3 region has the DNA TGTGCCAGCCCGGACAGCACAGATACGCAGTATTTT. As protein: CASPDSTDTQYF.

The chain has TRBV4-2 and TRBJ2-5; D gene uncertain. The CDR3 has 12 amino acids. Germline lookup yields CDR1 LGHNA and CDR2 YNFKEQ. The V gene lost 2 bases and the J gene lost 5 bases, with 6 bases spanning the gap. CDR3 sequence reads: CASSQPYETQYF. Written as DNA, the CDR3 is TGTGCCAGCAGCCAACCTTATGAGACCCAGTACTTC.

The chain recombines TRBV11-3 with TRBJ2-6; D call uncertain. CDR1 SGHNT and CDR2 YENEEA come from the germline V gene. With 3 bases removed from V and 2 bases from J, the gap between germline ends came to 2 bases. CDR3 length: 13 amino acids. The CDR3 bases are TGTGCCAGCAGCTTCACTGGGGCCAACGTCCTGACTTTC. Encoded protein: CASSFTGANVLTF. Based on the CDR3 plus reference TRBV11-3 and TRBJ2-6, the full variable domain is EAGVVQSPRYKIIEKKQPVAFWCNPISGHNTLYWYLQNLGQGPELLIRYENEEAVDDSQLPKDRFSAERLKGVDSTLKIQPAELGDSAVYLCASSFTGANVLTFGAGSRLTVL.

This chain uses TRBV7-9 with TRBJ2-2, with TRBD2 matching 7 bases. Germline V gives CDR1 SEHNR, CDR2 FQNEAQ (reference sequence). The V gene end was trimmed by 4 bases and the J gene end by 6 bases; junction bases not matched to a gene: 11. This CDR3 has 16 residues. In DNA form, the CDR3 reads TGTGCCAGCAGCTCCCGGGGCGGGGGTCGGGCCGGGGAGCTGTTTTTT. Amino acid sequence: CASSSRGGGRAGELFF.

The rearrangement joins TRBV4-1 to TRBJ2-2, with a tentative D call TRBD2 (6 bases). V was trimmed by 3 bases and J by 5 bases, leaving 16 bases between them. This CDR3 is 16 amino acids long. Looked up from germline, CDR1 is MGHRA and CDR2 is YSYEKL. This CDR3 reads CASSQGWGVSTGELFF. The CDR3 nucleotides are TGCGCCAGCAGCCAGGGGTGGGGGGTTTCAACCGGGGAGCTGTTTTTT.

The J gene is TRBJ2-3, the V gene TRBV11-2; D unclear. The CDR3 totals 16 residues. Trimming removed 0 bases from V and 0 bases from J, with 10 bases in between. CDR1 SGHAT and CDR2 FQNNGV come from the germline V gene. The CDR3 coding sequence is TGTGCCAGCAGCTTAGATCTCCTGAGGAGCACAGATACGCAGTATTTT. This sequence encodes CASSLDLLRSTDTQYF.

This rearrangement joins TRBV6-5 to TRBJ1-1; possible D gene TRBD1, 6 bases. V lost 5 bases and J lost 1, with 14 bases in between. The germline V gene has CDR1 MNHEY and CDR2 SVGAGI. The CDR3 contains 15 residues. The CDR3 sequence is CASSRKGGGNTEAFF. Written as DNA, the CDR3 is TGTGCCAGCAGTCGAAAAGGGGGGGGGAACACTGAAGCTTTCTTT.

The chain is built from TRBV6-1 and TRBJ1-4; D is possibly TRBD1 (5 bases). Trimming stripped 2 bases from V and 8 bases from J, with 12 bases between. The CDR3 has 14 residues. Germline V gene sequence: CDR1 MNHNS, CDR2 SASEGT. The CDR3 region is CASSEWGVEEKLFF. CDR3 nucleotide sequence: TGTGCCAGCAGTGAATGGGGGGTAGAAGAAAAACTGTTTTTT.